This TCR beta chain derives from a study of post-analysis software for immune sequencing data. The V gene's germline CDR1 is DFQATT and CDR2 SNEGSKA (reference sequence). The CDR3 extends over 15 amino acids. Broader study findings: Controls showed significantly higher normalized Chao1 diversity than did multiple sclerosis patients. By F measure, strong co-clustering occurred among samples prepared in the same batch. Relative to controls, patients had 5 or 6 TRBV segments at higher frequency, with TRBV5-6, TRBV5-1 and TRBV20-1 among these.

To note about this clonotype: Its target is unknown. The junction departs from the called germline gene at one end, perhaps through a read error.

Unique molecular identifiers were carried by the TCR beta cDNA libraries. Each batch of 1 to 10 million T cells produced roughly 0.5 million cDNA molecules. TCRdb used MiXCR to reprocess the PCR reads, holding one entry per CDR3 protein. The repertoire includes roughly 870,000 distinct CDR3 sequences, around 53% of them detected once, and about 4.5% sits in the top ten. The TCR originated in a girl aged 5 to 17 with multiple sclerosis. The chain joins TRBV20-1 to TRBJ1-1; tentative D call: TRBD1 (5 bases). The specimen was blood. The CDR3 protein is CSATSTVPLNTEAFF. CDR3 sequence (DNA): TGCAGTGCGACCTCGACAGTGCCCCTGAACACTGAGGCTTTCTTT.